This T cell receptor beta chain was recovered during a study of T cell responses to AZD1222 COVID-19 vaccine. Only in-frame clones appear in the TCRdb table, and some are missing; sequencing was by immunoSEQ multiplex PCR. The table includes fewer than 85,000 clones, roughly 87% detected once. A single count supports this clone. Its antigen remains unidentified. Findings and caveats of the study: Repertoires were obtained solely post-peak T cell response. At baseline, seropositivity was found in only six or seven AZD1222 recipients.

The ends lost 2 bases at V and 2 bases at J; junction bases unmatched: 9. Germline assignment: CDR1 KGHSH and CDR2 LQKENI. The CDR3 is made up of 16 amino acids. The rearrangement joins TRBV18 to TRBJ2-7; 7 bases map to TRBD1. Here the sequenced sample was peripheral blood, taken 28 days after the second AZD1222 dose. The clonotype originates from an adult who received the AZD1222 COVID-19 vaccine. CDR3 amino acids: CASSPGAIRGTYEQYF. DNA for the CDR3: TGTGCCAGCTCACCAGGGGCTATCAGGGGGACCTACGAGCAGTACTTC.